These 32 T cell receptor beta chains were all obtained from the same sample, sequenced in a study of vaccination effects on CD4 cells after COVID-19. Sequencing was performed with immunoSEQ multiplex PCR; in TCRdb, only in-frame clones are kept and a portion is missing. The table records fewer than 35,000 clones, approximately 70% of them present only once. No antigen has been assigned to these receptors. CD4+ T cell isolation took place after nine to eleven days of culture. Sequenced here: CD4+ T cells from PBMCs cultured without peptide, sampled before COVID-19 vaccination. The source of these receptors is a human donor who received a COVID-19 vaccine.

V and J are TRBV27 and TRBJ2-2; 7 bases are a match to TRBD2. Germline CDR1 is MNHEY and CDR2 is SMNVEV (reference sequence). The ends lost 6 bases at V and 7 bases at J; junction bases unmatched: 11. The CDR3 contains 15 residues. The CDR3 loop reads CASSRGTTHSGELFF. DNA of the CDR3: TGTGCCAGCAGCCGAGGGACTACCCACAGCGGGGAGCTGTTTTTT.

The V gene is TRBV5-1, the J gene TRBJ2-2, with 7 bases lining up with TRBD2. The CDR3 is made up of 17 amino acids. Trimming cost V 4 bases and J 5 bases; bases outside gene matches: 14. Germline V CDR1 and CDR2: SGHRS, YFSETQ. CDR3 amino acids: CASSREAGRWATGELFF. The CDR3 DNA sequence: TGCGCCAGCAGCCGGGAGGCGGGTCGGTGGGCGACCGGGGAGCTGTTTTTT. Filled out from reference TRBV5-1 and TRBJ2-2, the complete variable domain reads KAGVTQTPRYLIKTRGQQVTLSCSPISGHRSVSWYQQTPGQGLQFLFEYFSETQRNKGNFPGRFSGRQFSNSRSEMNVSTLELGDSALYLCASSREAGRWATGELFFGEGSRLTVL.

The chain couples TRBV4-2 to TRBJ1-1; D perhaps matches TRBD1 (5 bases). Trimming removed 3 bases from V and 4 bases from J, with 12 bases in between. The CDR3 is 14 amino acids. Germline CDR1 is LGHNA and CDR2 is YNFKEQ. The CDR3 DNA reads TGTGCCAGCAGCCAGGGCAGAGGGACCACTGAAGCTTTCTTT. Its translation is CASSQGRGTTEAFF.

The chain links TRBV18 to TRBJ1-1; 7 bases fit TRBD1. The trim removed 5 bases at V and 7 bases at J, leaving 7 bases unmatched. The germline V gene encodes CDR1 KGHSH and CDR2 LQKENI. The CDR3 covers 13 residues. This chain's CDR3 is CASSSGTEIEAFF. The CDR3 DNA reads as TGTGCCAGCTCATCCGGGACAGAGATTGAAGCTTTCTTT.

The chain uses TRBV27 and TRBJ1-5, with TRBD1 matching over 7 bases. Germline CDR1 reads MNHEY; CDR2 reads SMNVEV (reference sequence). J was trimmed by 8 bases and V by 7 bases; bases with no gene match: 14. CDR3 length equals 15 residues. CDR3 residues: CASNTAGQPMEPQHF. CDR3 bases: TGTGCCAGCAACACCGCGGGACAGCCCATGGAGCCCCAGCATTTT.

This chain connects TRBV6-1 to TRBJ2-7, with 8 bases matching TRBD1. The CDR3 runs 18 residues. With V trimmed by 2 bases and J by 3 bases, 15 bases remained unmatched. Germline CDR1 reads MNHNS; CDR2 reads SASEGT. DNA of the CDR3: TGTGCCAGCAGTGAATCTCTCCAGGGACAGGTTCGAGTCTACGAGCAGTACTTC. This encodes CASSESLQGQVRVYEQYF.

V gene TRBV5-5 combines with J gene TRBJ1-1, with 8 nucleotides matching TRBD1. CDR1 and CDR2 (germline): SGHKS, YYEKEE (reference sequence). Unmatched junction bases numbered 5, after V lost 2 bases and J lost 11 bases. The CDR3 spans 12 residues. The CDR3 protein is CASSFVDRDAFF. CDR3 bases: TGTGCCAGCAGCTTTGTGGACAGGGATGCTTTCTTT.

This clone was recorded a few times. The CDR3 region is CASSDQGVSTDTQYF. CDR3 coding DNA: TGTGCCAGCAGTGATCAGGGGGTGAGCACAGATACGCAGTATTTT. V and J are TRBV6-1 and TRBJ2-3; the match to TRBD1 covers 7 bases. CDR1 is MNHNS, CDR2 SASEGT, per germline. Germline trimming cut 3 bases from V and 0 bases from J; bases unmatched to any gene: 3. The CDR3 covers 15 residues.

The chain uses TRBV5-6 and TRBJ1-6; no reliable D call. The germline V gene has CDR1 SGHDT and CDR2 YYEEEE. The length of the CDR3 is 17 residues. The V end was cut by 2 bases, the J end by 0 bases, with 12 bases between. CDR3 residues: CASSFGRTSSYNSPLHF. The CDR3 bases are TGTGCCAGCAGCTTCGGTCGGACGAGCTCCTATAATTCACCCCTCCACTTT.

The chain joins TRBV4-1 to TRBJ2-5; D might be TRBD2 (6 bases). CDR1 is MGHRA, CDR2 YSYEKL, per germline. Trimming cost V 0 bases and J 3 bases, with 8 bases left between them. CDR3 length: 14 residues. The CDR3, as DNA: TGCGCCAGCAGCCAAGACTCGGGGGAAGAGACCCAGTACTTC. Translating it yields CASSQDSGEETQYF.

The chain combines TRBV19 with TRBJ1-1, with 8 bases fitting TRBD1. This CDR3 region has 16 residues. In germline, CDR1 is LNHDA, CDR2 SQIVND (reference sequence). Germline trimming cut 6 bases from V and 1 base from J; bases unmatched to any gene: 10. In DNA form, the CDR3 reads TGTGCCAGTAGACACCGGGACAGGCAGCAGAACACTGAAGCTTTCTTT. This translates into CASRHRDRQQNTEAFF.

The rearrangement joins TRBV27 to TRBJ2-3, with D perhaps matching TRBD1 (6 bases). Germline V gene sequence: CDR1 MNHEY, CDR2 SMNVEV (reference sequence). V lost 4 bases and J 2 bases, leaving 16 bases between the germline ends. The CDR3 has 16 amino acids. CDR3 in amino acids: CASSSHRERSTDTQYF. In nucleotides, the CDR3 is TGTGCCAGCAGTTCCCACAGGGAACGGTCCACAGATACGCAGTATTTT.

The V gene is TRBV6-1, the J gene TRBJ1-2; D is perhaps TRBD1 (6 bases). The germline gives CDR1 MNHNS, CDR2 SASEGT. V was cut by 3 bases and J by 4 bases, with 18 bases left in between. This CDR3 has 16 residues. This chain's CDR3 is CASSENVDSFFYGYTF. The CDR3, as DNA: TGTGCCAGCAGTGAGAACGTGGACAGTTTTTTCTATGGCTACACCTTC.

The sample holds a few counts of this clone. V and J are TRBV30 and TRBJ1-4; perhaps TRBD1 as D (5 bases). The CDR3 covers 10 residues. V lost 7 bases and J 10 bases, leaving 10 bases between the germline ends. CDR1 is GTSNPN, CDR2 SVGIG, per germline (reference sequence). For the CDR3, the DNA is TGTGCCTACAACCAGGGAAAACTGTTTTTT. This sequence encodes CAYNQGKLFF.

This clone has just a few counts. The chain combines TRBV27 with TRBJ1-1; no clear D gene. From germline, CDR1 is MNHEY and CDR2 SMNVEV (reference sequence). The CDR3 is 16 residues long. Trimming cost V 0 bases and J 4 bases, with 15 bases left between them. This CDR3 is CASSLSVSPVVTEAFF. CDR3 nucleotides: TGTGCCAGCAGTTTATCGGTGTCTCCCGTTGTCACTGAAGCTTTCTTT.

The rearrangement links TRBV3-1 (or the pseudogene TRBV3-2) to TRBJ2-7; D is undetermined. CDR1 LGHDT and CDR2 YNNKEL come from the germline V gene (reference sequence). Trimming took 2 bases from V and 5 from J, leaving 4 bases between them. The CDR3 has 11 residues. The CDR3 coding sequence is TGTGCCAGCAGCCAAACTCACGAGCAGTACTTC. It encodes CASSQTHEQYF.

V usage is TRBV12-3 or TRBV12-4 and J usage is TRBJ1-1; maybe TRBD1 (6 bases). This CDR3 is 13 amino acids long. Trimming removed 2 bases from V and 10 bases from J, with 14 bases in between. The CDR3 region is CASSLQQGLPAFF. CDR3 sequence (DNA): TGTGCCAGCAGTTTACAACAGGGCCTCCCAGCTTTCTTT.

The chain has TRBV4-2 and TRBJ2-3, with TRBD2 identical over 8 bases. Germline lookup yields CDR1 LGHNA and CDR2 YNFKEQ. The trim removed 4 bases at V and 6 bases at J, leaving 12 bases unmatched. CDR3 length: 16 residues. The CDR3 sequence is CASSLNQAGESDTQYF. CDR3 DNA sequence: TGTGCCAGCAGCCTCAACCAAGCGGGAGAATCGGATACGCAGTATTTT.

The V gene is TRBV7-8, the J gene TRBJ1-4; TRBD1 matches at 12 bases. This CDR3 has 18 amino acids. Per the germline V gene, CDR1 is SGHVS and CDR2 is FQNEAQ. Trimming cost V 5 bases and J 3 bases; bases outside gene matches: 10. The CDR3 region is CASSPGTGGGAANEKLFF. CDR3 sequence (DNA): TGTGCCAGCAGCCCCGGGACAGGGGGCGGTGCAGCTAATGAAAAACTGTTTTTT.

V gene TRBV2 combines with J gene TRBJ2-3; D may be TRBD1 or TRBD2 (5 bases each). Looked up from germline, CDR1 is SNHLY and CDR2 is FYNNEI. The CDR3 covers 14 residues. Deletions cut 6 bases from V and 4 bases from J, with 14 bases between. In DNA form, the CDR3 reads TGTGCCAGCAGGGGACGATCGGTCGCAGATACGCAGTATTTT. Protein sequence: CASRGRSVADTQYF.

The chain recombines TRBV3-1 (or the pseudogene TRBV3-2) with TRBJ1-3, with D uncertain. Germline CDR1 reads LGHDT; CDR2 reads YNNKEL (reference sequence). The CDR3 covers 13 residues. Trimming removed 5 bases from V and 8 bases from J, with 13 bases in between. Here the CDR3 DNA reads TGTGCCAGCAGCGAGGTTGCCGCCGACACCATATATTTT. Its protein is CASSEVAADTIYF.

The chain carries TRBV4-2 and TRBJ1-6, with a tentative D call TRBD1 (5 bases). The CDR3 sequence is 17 residues long. Germline V gene lookup returns CDR1 LGHNA and CDR2 YNFKEQ. The V end lost 4 bases, the J end lost 5 bases, and 18 bases lay between the germline ends. CDR3 amino acids: CASSRDVRQYDNSPLHF. DNA for the CDR3: TGTGCCAGCAGCCGGGACGTAAGACAGTACGATAATTCACCCCTCCACTTT.

The CDR3 region has the DNA TGCAGTGCTAGTTCGGGGGCAGACCAGCCCCAGCATTTT. Its translation: CSASSGADQPQHF. The chain joins TRBV20-1 to TRBJ1-5; weak D call: TRBD1 (6 bases). Germline CDR1 is DFQATT and CDR2 is SNEGSKA (reference sequence). This CDR3 is 13 amino acids long. Deletions cut 3 bases from V and 7 bases from J, with 13 bases between.

This sequence joins TRBV3-1 (or the pseudogene TRBV3-2) and TRBJ1-5, with D unresolved. The germline V and J ends were trimmed by 1 base and 6 bases, with 10 bases remaining between them. Germline loops: CDR1 LGHDT, CDR2 YNNKEL (reference sequence). The CDR3 extends over 14 amino acids. CDR3 sequence reads: CASSQVGGSQPQHF. The CDR3 region has the DNA TGTGCCAGCAGCCAAGTTGGAGGGAGTCAGCCCCAGCATTTT.

The V gene is TRBV15, the J gene TRBJ1-5; weak D call: TRBD1 (6 bases). Germline V gene data show CDR1 as LNHNV and CDR2 as YYDKDF (reference sequence). The length of the CDR3 is 12 residues. Trimming removed 5 bases from V and 4 bases from J, with 6 bases in between. DNA of the CDR3: TGTGCCACCAGCGGACAGAATCAGCCCCAGCATTTT. This sequence encodes CATSGQNQPQHF. Combining the CDR3 with reference TRBV15 and TRBJ1-5 gives the whole variable domain DAMVIQNPRYQVTQFGKPVTLSCSQTLNHNVMYWYQQKSSQAPKLLFHYYDKDFNNEADTPDNFQSRRPNTSFCFLDIRSPGLGDTAMYLCATSGQNQPQHFGDGTRLSIL.

This clone was counted only a few times. Additional DNA sequences in this sample encode the identical CDR3. The chain has TRBV5-1 and TRBJ2-1; 7 bases align to TRBD2. Trimming removed 0 bases from V and 0 bases from J; junction bases left unmatched: 0. The CDR3 sequence is 15 residues long. Per germline, CDR1 SGHRS and CDR2 YFSETQ. CDR3 protein: CASSLGGGSYNEQFF. The CDR3 DNA sequence: TGCGCCAGCAGCTTGGGCGGGGGCTCCTACAATGAGCAGTTCTTC.

This clone was detected only a few times. The J gene is TRBJ1-2, the V gene TRBV19, with D perhaps TRBD1 (6 bases). Deletions cut 4 bases from V and 7 bases from J, with 10 bases between. Per germline, CDR1 LNHDA and CDR2 SQIVND (reference sequence). There are 12 residues in the CDR3. The CDR3 sequence is CASSNAGVGYTF. The CDR3 bases are TGTGCCAGTAGTAACGCAGGGGTTGGCTACACCTTC.

CDR3 sequence: CASSPGTGGETQYF. CDR3 DNA sequence: TGCGCCAGCAGCCCCGGGACAGGGGGAGAGACCCAGTACTTC. The J gene is TRBJ2-5, the V gene TRBV5-1; TRBD1 agrees at 11 bases. The CDR3 has 14 amino acids. The germline V gene encodes CDR1 SGHRS and CDR2 YFSETQ. After removal of 4 bases from V and 4 bases from J, the junction contained 3 bases not matched to a gene.

The chain joins TRBV5-1 to TRBJ2-1; either TRBD1 or TRBD2 may supply D (5 bases each). The V end lost 2 bases, the J end lost 2 bases, and 11 bases lay between the germline ends. Germline V CDR1 and CDR2: SGHRS, YFSETQ. This CDR3 spans 15 amino acids. The CDR3 DNA sequence: TGCGCCAGCAGCTTAGGTGGGGGAACCTACAATGAGCAGTTCTTC. This encodes CASSLGGGTYNEQFF.

V gene TRBV18 combines with J gene TRBJ2-5, with TRBD2 matching 11 bases. This CDR3 region has 16 residues. In germline, CDR1 is KGHSH, CDR2 LQKENI. With 3 bases clipped from V and 0 bases from J, the junction kept 3 bases outside the gene matches. The CDR3: CASSPLAGGHQETQYF. DNA for the CDR3: TGTGCCAGCTCACCGCTAGCGGGAGGACACCAAGAGACCCAGTACTTC.

The chain uses TRBV19 and TRBJ2-7, with D perhaps matching TRBD1 (6 bases). This CDR3 spans 13 amino acids. The germline gives CDR1 LNHDA, CDR2 SQIVND (reference sequence). Trimming left V 5 bases short and J 6 bases short, with 14 bases between. In DNA, the CDR3 is TGTGCCAGTAGTGTACTTCAGGGGTTCGAGCAGTACTTC. It translates to CASSVLQGFEQYF. The whole variable domain, remainder taken from reference TRBV19 and TRBJ2-7, is DGGITQSPKYLFRKEGQNVTLSCEQNLNHDAMYWYRQDPGQGLRLIYYSQIVNDFQKGDIAEGYSVSREKKESFPLTVTSAQKNPTAFYLCASSVLQGFEQYFGPGTRLTVT.

V usage is TRBV4-2 and J usage is TRBJ2-5; 10 nucleotides agree with TRBD2. This CDR3 is 16 amino acids long. J was trimmed by 4 bases and V by 0 bases; bases with no gene match: 5. Germline-derived CDR1 and CDR2 are LGHNA and YNFKEQ. CDR3 amino acids: CASSQDGASGRETQYF. The CDR3 DNA follows: TGTGCCAGCAGCCAAGATGGCGCTAGCGGGAGAGAGACCCAGTACTTC.